Shown below are 26 T cell receptor beta chains from a single sample sequenced in a study of T cells expressing NK-cell markers. TCRdb re-called the 5' RACE reads and shows each CDR3 protein once, DNA omitted. The specimen's table records about 260,000 distinct CDR3 sequences. Sequencing was carried out using blood T cells: a sorted CD56 or NKG2C T cell subset, CD4+ or CD8+ T cells, or bulk PBMC T cells (not recorded which). Receptor source: a man aged 18 to 29 in good health.

This chain uses TRBV6-1 with TRBJ2-5. This CDR3 spans 12 amino acids. Germline V gene lookup returns CDR1 MNHNS and CDR2 SASEGT. CDR3 in amino acids: CASSEIQETQYF.

The V call is TRBV2, the J call TRBJ2-5; TCRdb returns TRBD1, unconfirmable since there is no DNA. CDR1 is SNHLY and CDR2 is FYNNEI in the germline V gene. The CDR3 runs to 14 residues. The CDR3 loop is CASTYRQTQETQYF.

This CDR3 is CASSGGRAGETQYF. The rearrangement joins TRBV5-1 to TRBJ2-5; TCRdb outputs TRBD2, but without DNA this stays unchecked. This CDR3 spans 14 amino acids. The germline CDR1 and CDR2 sequences are SGHRS and YFSETQ. The variable domain in full, with the rest retrieved from reference TRBV5-1 and TRBJ2-5, is KAGVTQTPRYLIKTRGQQVTLSCSPISGHRSVSWYQQTPGQGLQFLFEYFSETQRNKGNFPGRFSGRQFSNSRSEMNVSTLELGDSALYLCASSGGRAGETQYFGPGTRLLVL.

CDR3: CASSYSPGLAGGDEQFF. V gene TRBV6-5 combines with J gene TRBJ2-1; the TRBD2 assignment by TCRdb is unverifiable without DNA. Germline-derived CDR1 and CDR2 are MNHEY and SVGAGI. The CDR3 loop spans 17 amino acids.

This CDR3 is CASSPFPTASGEKLFF. This chain joins TRBV12-3 or TRBV12-4 and TRBJ1-4; TCRdb returns TRBD1, unconfirmable since there is no DNA. This CDR3 is 16 amino acids long.

The chain is built from TRBV12-3 or TRBV12-4 and TRBJ1-3. This CDR3 is built from 16 residues. The CDR3 spells CASKGIQTISGNTIYF.

The CDR3 loop reads CASSNRGGNTDTQYF. This chain joins TRBV12-3 or TRBV12-4 and TRBJ2-3; TCRdb returns TRBD1, unconfirmable since there is no DNA. CDR3 size: 15 residues.

The chain is built from TRBV5-4 and TRBJ2-3; no DNA is available, so the TRBD2 call from TCRdb remains unchecked. Germline CDR1 reads SGHNT; CDR2 reads YYREEE (reference sequence). This CDR3 spans 15 amino acids. CDR3 region: CASSLESTPRDTQYF.

V is TRBV4-1 and J is TRBJ2-3; TCRdb reports TRBD1, a call that lacks DNA to check it against. The CDR3 is 17 residues long. Looked up from germline, CDR1 is MGHRA and CDR2 is YSYEKL. The CDR3 sequence: CASSHGSGRDDGDTQYF.

The chain combines TRBV6-5 with TRBJ2-1; the D gene TCRdb calls, TRBD1, cannot be checked with no DNA. CDR1 and CDR2 (germline): MNHEY, SVGAGI. There are 14 residues in the CDR3. CDR3 loop: CASSYLPGASEQFF.

The chain links TRBV20-1 to TRBJ2-2. CDR1 is DFQATT, CDR2 SNEGSKA, per germline (reference sequence). The CDR3 covers 15 residues. The CDR3 loop reads CSARDGQRTDGELFF.

CDR3 in amino acids: CASSQAWDEQYF. The chain uses TRBV14 and TRBJ2-7. CDR1 SGHDN and CDR2 FVKESK come from the germline V gene. The CDR3 spans 12 residues.

This sequence joins TRBV11-2 and TRBJ2-5; TCRdb picks TRBD2, but there is no DNA to check that call. CDR3 length: 17 residues. CDR1 and CDR2 from the germline V gene are SGHAT and FQNNGV. The chain's CDR3 is CASSLDLTGVGQETQYF.

The chain couples TRBV6-5 to TRBJ2-6; without DNA, the TCRdb call of TRBD1 cannot be checked. The CDR3 is made up of 16 amino acids. Germline V gene lookup returns CDR1 MNHEY and CDR2 SVGAGI. The CDR3 is CASSYFRGSGANVLTF.

This chain uses TRBV12-3 or TRBV12-4 with TRBJ2-5. The CDR3 is made up of 11 amino acids. The CDR3 loop reads CASSTTLTQYF.

The genes are TRBV6-5 and TRBJ2-1; TCRdb outputs TRBD1, but without DNA this stays unchecked. Looked up from germline, CDR1 is MNHEY and CDR2 is SVGAGI. The CDR3 sequence is 15 residues long. CDR3 amino acids: CASSPGQARYNEQFF.

The rearrangement links TRBV4-1 to TRBJ2-5; TCRdb returns TRBD1, unconfirmable since there is no DNA. CDR3 length: 15 residues. Germline V gene data show CDR1 as MGHRA and CDR2 as YSYEKL. CDR3 region: CASSQGSSPSGTQYF.

The gene calls are TRBV7-9 and TRBJ1-2; TCRdb proposes TRBD1, but this gene call is untestable without DNA. Germline CDR1 and CDR2: SEHNR and FQNEAQ (reference sequence). The CDR3 consists of 16 residues. The CDR3 loop reads CASSTLTQGAHYGYTF. Using reference TRBV7-9 and TRBJ1-2 for the parts outside the CDR3, the full variable domain is DTGVSQNPRHKITKRGQNVTFRCDPISEHNRLYWYRQTLGQGPEFLTYFQNEAQLEKSRLLSDRFSAERPKGSFSTLEIQRTEQGDSAMYLCASSTLTQGAHYGYTFGSGTRLTVV.

The V call is TRBV12-3 or TRBV12-4, the J call TRBJ1-5; the D gene TCRdb calls, TRBD1, cannot be checked with no DNA. The length of the CDR3 is 15 residues. The CDR3 is CASSSFRENNQPQHF.

The chain combines TRBV12-3 or TRBV12-4 with TRBJ2-1; TCRdb indicates TRBD1, and absent DNA this call remains unverified. This CDR3 is 12 amino acids long. This chain's CDR3 is CASSYTGTGQFF.

The chain is built from TRBV15 and TRBJ2-3; TCRdb selects TRBD2, and the lack of DNA leaves this call unchecked. The germline CDR1 and CDR2 sequences are LNHNV and YYDKDF (reference sequence). The CDR3 is 15 amino acids. The CDR3 loop is CATKPERENTDTQYF.

V usage is TRBV14 and J usage is TRBJ2-2. CDR1 is SGHDN and CDR2 is FVKESK in the germline V gene. The CDR3 consists of 15 residues. The CDR3: CASSLYSGYTGELFF.

The J gene is TRBJ2-5, the V gene TRBV5-1; TCRdb's D gene call, TRBD1, goes unchecked for lack of DNA. The germline V gene has CDR1 SGHRS and CDR2 YFSETQ. The CDR3 extends over 13 amino acids. The CDR3 loop reads CASSSGGLETQYF.

The chain employs TRBV12-3 or TRBV12-4 and TRBJ2-7; there is no DNA to check the TCRdb D call of TRBD1. This CDR3 spans 15 amino acids. The chain's CDR3 is CASSLEQGYSYEQYF.

The V and J genes are TRBV7-8 and TRBJ2-3; TCRdb's assignment of TRBD2 cannot be checked, as there is no DNA. Germline V gene sequence: CDR1 SGHVS, CDR2 FQNEAQ. This CDR3 has 16 residues. This chain's CDR3 is CASSFPRALHTDTQYF.

The J gene is TRBJ1-1, the V gene TRBV7-2; TCRdb calls TRBD1, which cannot be checked without DNA. Germline V gene data show CDR1 as SGHTA and CDR2 as FQGNSA. CDR3 length: 14 residues. The CDR3 region is CASSKDRGETEAFF.